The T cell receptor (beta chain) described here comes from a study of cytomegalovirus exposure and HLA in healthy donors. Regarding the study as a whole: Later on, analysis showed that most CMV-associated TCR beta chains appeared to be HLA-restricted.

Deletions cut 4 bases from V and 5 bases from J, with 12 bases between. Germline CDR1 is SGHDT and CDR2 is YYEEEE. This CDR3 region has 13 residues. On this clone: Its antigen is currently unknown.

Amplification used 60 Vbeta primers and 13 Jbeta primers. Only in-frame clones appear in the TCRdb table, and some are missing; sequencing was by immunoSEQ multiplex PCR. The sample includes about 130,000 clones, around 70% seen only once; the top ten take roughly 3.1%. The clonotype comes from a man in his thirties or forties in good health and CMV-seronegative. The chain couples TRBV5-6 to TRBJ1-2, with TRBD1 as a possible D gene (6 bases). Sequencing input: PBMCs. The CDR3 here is CASSEDRLYGYTF. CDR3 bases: TGTGCCAGCAGCGAGGACAGACTATATGGCTACACCTTC.